The TCR beta chain under discussion was sequenced for a study of blood T cells in healthy people across ages. Healthy Caucasian individuals from Russia aged about 6 to 90 served as donors. This clonotype was recorded many times. With a J-beta primer mix and a sample-barcoded 5' primer, a second PCR ran about 6 to 11 cycles. TCRdb reanalysed the 5' RACE reads using MiXCR and keeps one entry per CDR3 protein. The repertoire holds 1.5 million to 2 million distinct CDR3 sequences, with 28% as singletons. The CDR3 runs 15 residues. The V end lost 5 bases, the J end lost 3 bases, and 14 bases lay between the germline ends. From germline, CDR1 is SGHTA and CDR2 FQGNSA.

This receptor was identified in a woman aged 30 to 39 in good health. This chain joins TRBV7-2 and TRBJ2-1; the D gene is possibly TRBD2 (5 bases). Specimen: blood. As DNA, the CDR3 is TGTGCCAGCAGCACCTTCGTCGGGGACTACAATGAGCAGTTCTTC. Amino acids: CASSTFVGDYNEQFF.